This record concerns one T cell receptor (beta chain) sequence. Its antigen is as yet unknown. Germline CDR1 SQVTM, CDR2 ANQGSEA. Trimming took 3 bases from V and 2 from J, leaving 16 bases between them. This CDR3 is built from 16 residues. Isolated per sample were at least 6 million PBMCs. The data stem from a study of blood T cells in healthy people across ages. Regarding the study as a whole: Among long-lived donors, naive CD4+ cells were more numerous and diversity higher than in aged donors.

The authors ran a second PCR of 7 to 11 cycles using a sample-barcoded 5' primer and a J-beta primer mix. TCRdb re-called the 5' RACE reads through MiXCR, storing one row per CDR3 protein. The sample includes 700,000 to 950,000 distinct CDR3 sequences, around 46% of them seen just once. This sequence joins TRBV29-1 and TRBJ2-2, with D possibly TRBD2 on 6 matching bases. This receptor was obtained from a woman aged 55-69 years in good health. Sequences were obtained from blood. CDR3 DNA sequence: TGCAGCGTTGACCCGCCGGGGACTGCTAACACCGGGGAGCTGTTTTTT. It is translated as CSVDPPGTANTGELFF.